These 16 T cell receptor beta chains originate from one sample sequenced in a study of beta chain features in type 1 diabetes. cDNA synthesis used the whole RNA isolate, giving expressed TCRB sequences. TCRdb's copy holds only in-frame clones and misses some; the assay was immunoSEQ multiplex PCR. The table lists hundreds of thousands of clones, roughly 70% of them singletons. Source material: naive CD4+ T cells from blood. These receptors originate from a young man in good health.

The CDR3 DNA reads as TGTGCCAGCAGGCTAGACAGGGGAAGCAATCAGCCCCAGCATTTT. This sequence encodes CASRLDRGSNQPQHF. The V and J genes are TRBV2 and TRBJ1-5, with 8 nucleotides matching TRBD1. Germline CDR1 is SNHLY and CDR2 is FYNNEI. V lost 6 bases and J lost 1; bases outside the gene matches: 5. The CDR3 totals 15 residues.

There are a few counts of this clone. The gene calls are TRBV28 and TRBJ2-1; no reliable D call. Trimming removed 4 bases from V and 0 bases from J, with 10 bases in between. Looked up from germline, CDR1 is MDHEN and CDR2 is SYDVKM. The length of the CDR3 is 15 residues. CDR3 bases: TGTGCCAGCAGTTCGAGCGAGAGCTCCTACAATGAGCAGTTCTTC. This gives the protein CASSSSESSYNEQFF.

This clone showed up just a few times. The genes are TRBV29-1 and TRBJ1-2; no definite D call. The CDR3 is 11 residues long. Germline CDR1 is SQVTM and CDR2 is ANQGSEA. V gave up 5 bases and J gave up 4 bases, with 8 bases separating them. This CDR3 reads CSVLPSYGYTF. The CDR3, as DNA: TGCAGCGTTCTGCCCAGCTATGGCTACACCTTC.

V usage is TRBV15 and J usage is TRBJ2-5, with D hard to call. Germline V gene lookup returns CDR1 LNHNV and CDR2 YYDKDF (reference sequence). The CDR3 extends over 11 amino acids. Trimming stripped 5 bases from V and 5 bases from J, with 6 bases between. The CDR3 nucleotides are TGTGCCACCAGCGGGTATGAGACCCAGTACTTC. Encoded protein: CATSGYETQYF.

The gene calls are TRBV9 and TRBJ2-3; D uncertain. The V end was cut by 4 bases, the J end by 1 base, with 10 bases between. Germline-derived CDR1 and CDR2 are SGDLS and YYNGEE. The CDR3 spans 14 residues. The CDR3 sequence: CASSPRSRTDTQYF. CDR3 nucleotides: TGTGCCAGCAGCCCCAGGTCACGCACAGATACGCAGTATTTT.

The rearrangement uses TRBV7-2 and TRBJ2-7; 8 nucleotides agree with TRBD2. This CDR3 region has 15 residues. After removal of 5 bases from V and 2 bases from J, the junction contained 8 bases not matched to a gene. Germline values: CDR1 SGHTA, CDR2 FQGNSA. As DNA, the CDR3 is TGTGCCAGCAGCCGCGGGCTAGCGGGCACCTACGAGCAGTACTTC. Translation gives CASSRGLAGTYEQYF. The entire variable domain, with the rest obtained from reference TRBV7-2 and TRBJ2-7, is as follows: GAGVSQSPSNKVTEKGKDVELRCDPISGHTALYWYRQSLGQGLEFLIYFQGNSAPDKSGLPSDRFSAERTGGSVSTLTIQRTQQEDSAVYLCASSRGLAGTYEQYFGPGTRLTVT.

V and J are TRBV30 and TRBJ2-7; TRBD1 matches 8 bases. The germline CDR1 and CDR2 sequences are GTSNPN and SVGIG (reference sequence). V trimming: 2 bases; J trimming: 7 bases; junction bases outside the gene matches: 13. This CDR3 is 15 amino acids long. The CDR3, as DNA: TGTGCCTGGAGTCCCCGGGACAGGCCCTCGGGAGAGCAGTACTTC. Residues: CAWSPRDRPSGEQYF.

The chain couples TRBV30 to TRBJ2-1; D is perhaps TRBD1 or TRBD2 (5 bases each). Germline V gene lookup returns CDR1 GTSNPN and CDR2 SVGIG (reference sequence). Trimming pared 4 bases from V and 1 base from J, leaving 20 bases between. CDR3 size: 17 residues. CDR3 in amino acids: CAWTSSGQTLSYNEQFF. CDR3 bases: TGTGCCTGGACTTCGTCGGGGCAAACCTTATCCTACAATGAGCAGTTCTTC.

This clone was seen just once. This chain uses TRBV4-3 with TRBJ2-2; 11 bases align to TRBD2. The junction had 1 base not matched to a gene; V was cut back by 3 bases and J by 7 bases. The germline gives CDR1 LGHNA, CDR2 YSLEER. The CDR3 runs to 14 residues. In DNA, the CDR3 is TGCGCCAGCAGCCATACTAGCGGGAGCGGGGAGCTGTTTTTT. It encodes CASSHTSGSGELFF.

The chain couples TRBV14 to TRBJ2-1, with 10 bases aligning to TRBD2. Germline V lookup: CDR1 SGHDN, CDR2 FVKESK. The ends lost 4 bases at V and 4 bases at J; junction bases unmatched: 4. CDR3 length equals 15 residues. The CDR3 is CASSRGLAAYNEQFF. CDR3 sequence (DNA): TGTGCCAGCAGCCGAGGACTAGCGGCGTACAATGAGCAGTTCTTC.

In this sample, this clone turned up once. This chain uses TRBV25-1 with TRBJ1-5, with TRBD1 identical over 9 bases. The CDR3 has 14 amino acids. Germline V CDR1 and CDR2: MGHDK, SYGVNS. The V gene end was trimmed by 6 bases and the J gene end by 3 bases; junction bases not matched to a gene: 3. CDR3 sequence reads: CASRRTGVNQPQHF. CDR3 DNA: TGTGCCAGCAGGAGGACAGGGGTCAATCAGCCCCAGCATTTT.

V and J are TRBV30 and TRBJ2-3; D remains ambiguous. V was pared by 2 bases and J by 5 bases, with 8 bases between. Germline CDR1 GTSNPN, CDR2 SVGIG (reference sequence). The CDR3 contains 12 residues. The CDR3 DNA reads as TGTGCCTGGAGTCCAATCCAAGATACGCAGTATTTT. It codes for CAWSPIQDTQYF.

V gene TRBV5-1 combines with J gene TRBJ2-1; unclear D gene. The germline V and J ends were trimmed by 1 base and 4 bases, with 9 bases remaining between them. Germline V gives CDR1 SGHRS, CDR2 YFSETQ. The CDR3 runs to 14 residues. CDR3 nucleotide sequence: TGCGCCAGCAGCTTGAATCGTCTTTACAATGAGCAGTTCTTC. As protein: CASSLNRLYNEQFF.

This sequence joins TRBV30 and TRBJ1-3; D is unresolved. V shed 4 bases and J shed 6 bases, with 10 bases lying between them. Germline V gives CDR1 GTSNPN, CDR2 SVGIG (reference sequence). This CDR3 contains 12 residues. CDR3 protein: CAWTVRENTIYF. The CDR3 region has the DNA TGTGCCTGGACTGTTCGGGAAAACACCATATATTTT.

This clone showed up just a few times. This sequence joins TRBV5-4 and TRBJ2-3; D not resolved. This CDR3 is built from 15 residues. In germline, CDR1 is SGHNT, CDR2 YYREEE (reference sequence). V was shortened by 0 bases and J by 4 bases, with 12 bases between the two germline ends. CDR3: CASSLVGSLADTQYF. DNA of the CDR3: TGTGCCAGCAGCTTGGTAGGATCCCTCGCAGATACGCAGTATTTT.

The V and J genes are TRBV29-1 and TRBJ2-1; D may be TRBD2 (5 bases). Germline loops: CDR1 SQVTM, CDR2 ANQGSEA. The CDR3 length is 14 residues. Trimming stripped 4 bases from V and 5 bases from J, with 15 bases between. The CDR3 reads CSVVSHWRDNEQFF. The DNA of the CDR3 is TGCAGCGTTGTTTCCCATTGGCGGGACAATGAGCAGTTCTTC.